This T cell receptor beta chain was recovered during a study of blood T cell repertoires in COVID-19. V dropped 0 bases and J dropped 5 bases, with 7 bases sitting between them. The length of the CDR3 is 13 residues. Germline V gene sequence: CDR1 ENHRY, CDR2 SYGVKD. Source study methods: Estimated nucleated cell counts came from reference gene primer amplification. Data came from immunoSEQ multiplex PCR; TCRdb stores just in-frame clones and leaves some out. D and trimming were read from the DNA, whereas the V and J calls and clone size are those reported in that table. The sample yields almost 80,000 clones, 75% to 95% seen once.

Sample: peripheral blood. This sequence was found in a woman of 80 years or more with acute or convalescent COVID-19. V and J are TRBV10-3 and TRBJ1-2; D is uncertain. The CDR3 DNA follows: TGTGCCATCAGTGAGTCAAACAGATATGGCTACACCTTC. Translated: CAISESNRYGYTF.